The clone carrying this T cell receptor beta chain was counted once. The data were obtained in a study of blood T cell repertoires in COVID-19. In the study overall: The United States, Italy and Spain provided the acute and convalescent COVID-19 samples. PBMCs, B-cell-depleted T cells, or T cells provided the cDNA or gDNA that made up the material.

Between the trimmed V and J ends, which lost 0 bases and 3 bases, there was a span of 10 bases. The CDR3 runs 15 residues. Germline V CDR1 and CDR2: SGHNT, YYREEE (reference sequence). Authors' methods: Using reference gene primer amplification, nucleated cell counts were estimated. Data came from immunoSEQ multiplex PCR; TCRdb stores just in-frame clones and leaves some out. D and trimming come from the DNA, and the V and J calls and clone size come from that table. The sample lists roughly 70,000 clones, roughly 89% occurring once. Specimen: peripheral blood. The chain employs TRBV5-4 and TRBJ1-5; D unresolved. The sequence was obtained from a man in his sixties with acute or convalescent COVID-19. The CDR3 bases are TGTGCCAGCAGCTTGGAAACGGTATCCAATCAGCCCCAGCATTTT. Translation: CASSLETVSNQPQHF.